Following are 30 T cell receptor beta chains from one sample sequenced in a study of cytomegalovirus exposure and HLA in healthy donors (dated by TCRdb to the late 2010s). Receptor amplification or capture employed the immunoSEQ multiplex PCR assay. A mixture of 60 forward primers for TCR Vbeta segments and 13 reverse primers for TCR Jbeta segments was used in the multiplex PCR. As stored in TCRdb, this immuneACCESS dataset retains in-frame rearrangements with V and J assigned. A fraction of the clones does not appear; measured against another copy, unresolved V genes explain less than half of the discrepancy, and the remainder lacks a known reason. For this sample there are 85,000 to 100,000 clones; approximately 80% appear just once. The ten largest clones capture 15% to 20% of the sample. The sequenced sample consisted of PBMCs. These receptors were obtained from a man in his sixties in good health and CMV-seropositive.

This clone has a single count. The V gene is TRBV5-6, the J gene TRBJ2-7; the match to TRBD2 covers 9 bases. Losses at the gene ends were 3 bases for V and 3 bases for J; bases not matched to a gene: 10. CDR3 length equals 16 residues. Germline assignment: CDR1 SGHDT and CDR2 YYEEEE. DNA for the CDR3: TGTGCCAGCAGCTACCCGACTAGCGGAGTACTCTACGAGCAGTACTTC. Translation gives CASSYPTSGVLYEQYF.

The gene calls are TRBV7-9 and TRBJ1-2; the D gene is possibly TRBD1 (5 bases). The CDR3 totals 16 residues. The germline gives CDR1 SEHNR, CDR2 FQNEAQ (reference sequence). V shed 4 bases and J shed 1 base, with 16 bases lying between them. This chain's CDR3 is CASSSPNWQGNYGYTF. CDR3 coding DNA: TGTGCCAGCAGCTCCCCAAATTGGCAGGGTAACTATGGCTACACCTTC.

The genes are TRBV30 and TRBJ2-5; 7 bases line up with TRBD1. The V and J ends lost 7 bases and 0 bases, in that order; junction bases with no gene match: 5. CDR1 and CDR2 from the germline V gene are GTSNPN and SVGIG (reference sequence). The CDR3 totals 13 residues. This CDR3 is CASPGQYQETQYF. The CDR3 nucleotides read TGTGCCTCCCCGGGACAGTACCAAGAGACCCAGTACTTC.

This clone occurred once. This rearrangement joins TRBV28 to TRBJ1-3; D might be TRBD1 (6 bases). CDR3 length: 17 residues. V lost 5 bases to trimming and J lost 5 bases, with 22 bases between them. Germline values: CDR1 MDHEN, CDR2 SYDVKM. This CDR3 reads CASSGKILGQKRNTIYF. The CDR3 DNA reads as TGTGCCAGCAGTGGTAAAATCCTTGGACAGAAGAGAAACACCATATATTTT.

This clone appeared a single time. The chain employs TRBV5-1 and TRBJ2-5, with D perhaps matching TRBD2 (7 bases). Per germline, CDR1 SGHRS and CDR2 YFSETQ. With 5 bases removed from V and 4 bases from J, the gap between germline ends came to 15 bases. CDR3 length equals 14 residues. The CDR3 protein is CASRKGGGPETQYF. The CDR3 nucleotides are TGCGCCAGCAGAAAAGGGGGGGGGCCAGAGACCCAGTACTTC.

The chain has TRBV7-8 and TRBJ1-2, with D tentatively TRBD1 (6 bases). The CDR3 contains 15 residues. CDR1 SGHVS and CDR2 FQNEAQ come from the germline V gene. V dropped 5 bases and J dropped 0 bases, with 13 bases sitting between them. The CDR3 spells CASSPRDTPNYGYTF. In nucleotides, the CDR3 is TGTGCCAGCAGCCCCCGGGACACCCCTAACTATGGCTACACCTTC.

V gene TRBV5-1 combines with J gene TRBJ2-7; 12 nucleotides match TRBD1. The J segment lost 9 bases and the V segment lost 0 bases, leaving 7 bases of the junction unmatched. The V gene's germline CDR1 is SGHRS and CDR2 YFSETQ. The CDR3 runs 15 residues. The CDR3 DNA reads TGCGCCAGCAGCTTGGAGGGACAGGGGGCCAGGGGGCAGTACTTC. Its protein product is CASSLEGQGARGQYF.

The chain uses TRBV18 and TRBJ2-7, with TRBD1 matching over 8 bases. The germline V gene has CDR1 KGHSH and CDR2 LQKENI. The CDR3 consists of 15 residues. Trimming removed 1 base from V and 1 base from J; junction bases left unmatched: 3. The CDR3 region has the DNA TGTGCCAGCTCACCACGGACAGGGATTTCCTACGAGCAGTACTTC. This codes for CASSPRTGISYEQYF.

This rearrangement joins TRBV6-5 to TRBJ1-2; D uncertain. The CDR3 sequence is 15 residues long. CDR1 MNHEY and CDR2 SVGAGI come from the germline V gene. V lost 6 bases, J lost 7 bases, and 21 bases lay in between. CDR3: CASSLTSSSTGGYTF. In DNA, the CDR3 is TGTGCCAGCAGCCTTACGTCCTCATCCACGGGTGGCTACACCTTC.

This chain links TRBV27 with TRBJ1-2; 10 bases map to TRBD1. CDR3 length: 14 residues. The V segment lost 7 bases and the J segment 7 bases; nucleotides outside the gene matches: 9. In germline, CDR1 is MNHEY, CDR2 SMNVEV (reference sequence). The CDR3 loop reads CASTPTGTGVGYTF. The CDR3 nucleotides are TGTGCCAGCACCCCGACCGGGACAGGGGTTGGCTACACCTTC.

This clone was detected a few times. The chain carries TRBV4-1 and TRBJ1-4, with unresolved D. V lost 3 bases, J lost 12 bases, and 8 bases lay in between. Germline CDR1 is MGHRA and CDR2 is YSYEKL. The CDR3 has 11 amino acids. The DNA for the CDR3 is TGCGCCAGCAGCCAGACGGGTCAACTGTTTTTT. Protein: CASSQTGQLFF.

CDR3 protein: CASSQVPTGGKHNEQFF. In DNA, the CDR3 is TGCGCCAGCAGCCAAGTCCCGACAGGGGGAAAACACAATGAGCAGTTCTTC. The V call is TRBV4-3, the J call TRBJ2-1; 9 bases map to TRBD1. The CDR3 consists of 17 residues. Germline-derived CDR1 and CDR2 are LGHNA and YSLEER. Trimming cost V 1 base and J 5 bases; bases outside gene matches: 9.

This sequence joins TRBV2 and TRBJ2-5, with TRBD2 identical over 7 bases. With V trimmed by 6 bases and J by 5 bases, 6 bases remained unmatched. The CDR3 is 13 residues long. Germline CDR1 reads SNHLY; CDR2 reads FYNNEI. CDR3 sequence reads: CASRGRRGETQYF. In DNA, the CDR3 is TGTGCCAGCAGGGGACGGCGGGGGGAGACCCAGTACTTC.

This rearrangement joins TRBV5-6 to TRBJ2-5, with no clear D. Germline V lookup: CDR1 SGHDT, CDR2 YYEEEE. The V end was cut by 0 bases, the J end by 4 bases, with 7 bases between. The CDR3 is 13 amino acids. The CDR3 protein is CASSLGAGETQYF. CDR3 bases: TGTGCCAGCAGCTTGGGAGCCGGAGAGACCCAGTACTTC.

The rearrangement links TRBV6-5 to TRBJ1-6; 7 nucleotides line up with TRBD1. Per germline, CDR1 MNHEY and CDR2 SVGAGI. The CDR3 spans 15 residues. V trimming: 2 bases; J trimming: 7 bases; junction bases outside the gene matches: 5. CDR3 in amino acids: CASSYATGRNSPLHF. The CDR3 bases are TGTGCCAGCAGTTACGCGACAGGGCGGAATTCACCCCTCCACTTT.

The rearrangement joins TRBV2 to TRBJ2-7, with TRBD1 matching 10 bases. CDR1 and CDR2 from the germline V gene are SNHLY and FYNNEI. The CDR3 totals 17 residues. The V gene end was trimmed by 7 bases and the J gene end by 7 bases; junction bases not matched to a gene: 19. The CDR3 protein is CASKTLRDRGPAGEQYF. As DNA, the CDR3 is TGTGCCAGCAAGACTCTCCGGGACAGGGGACCGGCGGGGGAGCAGTACTTC.

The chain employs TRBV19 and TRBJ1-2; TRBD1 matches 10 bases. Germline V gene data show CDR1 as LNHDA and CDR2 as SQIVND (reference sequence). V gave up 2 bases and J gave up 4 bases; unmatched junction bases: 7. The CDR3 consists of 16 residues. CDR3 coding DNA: TGTGCCAGTAGTATAAGACAGGGGGCTGGCGGCTATGGCTACACCTTC. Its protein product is CASSIRQGAGGYGYTF. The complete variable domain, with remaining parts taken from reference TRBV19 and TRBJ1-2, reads DGGITQSPKYLFRKEGQNVTLSCEQNLNHDAMYWYRQDPGQGLRLIYYSQIVNDFQKGDIAEGYSVSREKKESFPLTVTSAQKNPTAFYLCASSIRQGAGGYGYTFGSGTRLTVV.

CDR3 DNA: TGTGCCATCAGTGAGTTAGGGGGGGGGAACTACGAGCAGTACTTC. This translates into CAISELGGGNYEQYF. This chain connects TRBV10-3 to TRBJ2-7; a weak D match, TRBD2 (7 bases). Trimming took 1 base from V and 3 from J, leaving 13 bases between them. CDR1 and CDR2 from the germline V gene are ENHRY and SYGVKD. CDR3 size: 15 residues.

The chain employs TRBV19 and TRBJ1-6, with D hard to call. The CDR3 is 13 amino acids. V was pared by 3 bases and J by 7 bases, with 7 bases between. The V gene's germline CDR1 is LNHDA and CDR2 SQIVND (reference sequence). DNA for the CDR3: TGTGCCAGTAGTATGGAGGTCAATTCACCCCTCCACTTT. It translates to CASSMEVNSPLHF.

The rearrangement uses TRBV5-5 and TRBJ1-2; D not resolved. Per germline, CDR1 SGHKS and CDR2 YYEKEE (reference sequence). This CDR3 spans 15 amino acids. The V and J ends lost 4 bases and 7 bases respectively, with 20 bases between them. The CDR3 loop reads CASSPDTGRARGYTF. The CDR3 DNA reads TGTGCCAGCAGCCCAGACACGGGGAGGGCACGTGGCTACACCTTC.

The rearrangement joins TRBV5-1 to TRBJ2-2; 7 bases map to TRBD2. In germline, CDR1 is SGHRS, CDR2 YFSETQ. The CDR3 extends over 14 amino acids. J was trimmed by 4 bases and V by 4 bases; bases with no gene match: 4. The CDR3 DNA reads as TGCGCCAGCAGCAGGGAGGGACCCACCGGGGAGCTGTTTTTT. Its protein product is CASSREGPTGELFF.

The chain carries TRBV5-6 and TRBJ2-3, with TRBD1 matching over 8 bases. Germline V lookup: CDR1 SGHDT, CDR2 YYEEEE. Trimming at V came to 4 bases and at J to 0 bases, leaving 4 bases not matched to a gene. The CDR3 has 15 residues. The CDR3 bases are TGTGCCAGCAGCCTGCGGACAGGGAGCACAGATACGCAGTATTTT. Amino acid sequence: CASSLRTGSTDTQYF.

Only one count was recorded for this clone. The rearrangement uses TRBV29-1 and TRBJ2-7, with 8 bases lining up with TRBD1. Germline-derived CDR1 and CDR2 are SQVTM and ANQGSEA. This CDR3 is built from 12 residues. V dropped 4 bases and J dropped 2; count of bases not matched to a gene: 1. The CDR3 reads CSVADRAYEQYF. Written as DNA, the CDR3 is TGCAGCGTTGCGGACAGGGCCTACGAGCAGTACTTC.

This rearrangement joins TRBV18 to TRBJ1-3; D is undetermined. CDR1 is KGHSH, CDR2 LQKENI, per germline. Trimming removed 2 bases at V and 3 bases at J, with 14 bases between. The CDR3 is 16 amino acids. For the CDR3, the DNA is TGTGCCAGCTCACCAACAGTGACCTTTTTTGGAAACACCATATATTTT. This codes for CASSPTVTFFGNTIYF.

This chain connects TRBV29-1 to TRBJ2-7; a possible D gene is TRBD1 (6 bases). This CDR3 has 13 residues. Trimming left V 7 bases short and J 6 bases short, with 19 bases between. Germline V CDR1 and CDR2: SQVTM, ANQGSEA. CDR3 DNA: TGCAGCGCCGACAGGCTCTTATCTGGCGAGCAGTACTTC. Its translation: CSADRLLSGEQYF.

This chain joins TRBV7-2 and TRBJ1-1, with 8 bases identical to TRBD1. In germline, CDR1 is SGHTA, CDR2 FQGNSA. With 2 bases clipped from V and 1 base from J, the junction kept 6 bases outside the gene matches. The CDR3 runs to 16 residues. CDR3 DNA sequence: TGTGCCAGCAGCTTAAAAACGACAGGGGCGAACACTGAAGCTTTCTTT. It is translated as CASSLKTTGANTEAFF.

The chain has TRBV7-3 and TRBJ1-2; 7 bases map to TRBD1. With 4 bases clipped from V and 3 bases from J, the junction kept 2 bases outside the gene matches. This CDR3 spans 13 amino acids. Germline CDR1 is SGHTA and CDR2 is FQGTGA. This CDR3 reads CASSSTGDYGYTF. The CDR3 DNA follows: TGTGCCAGCAGCTCCACAGGGGACTATGGCTACACCTTC.

CDR3 in amino acids: CASSLGWRDRGTGELFF. Here the CDR3 DNA reads TGTGCCAGCAGCTTAGGTTGGCGGGACAGGGGCACCGGGGAGCTGTTTTTT. The V call is TRBV7-8, the J call TRBJ2-2; 10 bases agree with TRBD1. Germline lookup yields CDR1 SGHVS and CDR2 FQNEAQ. Losses at the gene ends were 1 base for V and 4 bases for J; bases not matched to a gene: 6. The length of the CDR3 is 17 residues.

DNA of the CDR3: TGTGCCAGCAGTGAAGCGCTTCGGGCGGCTGCGGGGAACACCATATATTTT. Translation gives CASSEALRAAAGNTIYF. The chain carries TRBV6-1 and TRBJ1-3; D is ambiguous. The CDR3 extends over 17 amino acids. Germline lookup yields CDR1 MNHNS and CDR2 SASEGT. Trimming left V 0 bases short and J 7 bases short, with 19 bases between.

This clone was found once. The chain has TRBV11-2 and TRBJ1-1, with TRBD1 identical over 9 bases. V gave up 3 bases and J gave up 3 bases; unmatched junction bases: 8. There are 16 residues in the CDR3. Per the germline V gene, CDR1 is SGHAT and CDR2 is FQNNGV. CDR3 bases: TGTGCCAGCAGCTTCCCCAACAGGGGGCGGGACACTGAAGCTTTCTTT. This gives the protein CASSFPNRGRDTEAFF. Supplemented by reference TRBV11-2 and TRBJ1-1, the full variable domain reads EAGVAQSPRYKIIEKRQSVAFWCNPISGHATLYWYQQILGQGPKLLIQFQNNGVVDDSQLPKDRFSAERLKGVDSTLKIQPAKLEDSAVYLCASSFPNRGRDTEAFFGQGTRLTVV.